This T cell receptor beta chain is from a study of T cell responses to AZD1222 COVID-19 vaccine. Germline lookup yields CDR1 MNHEY and CDR2 SVGAGI. The CDR3 is 15 amino acids. V lost 10 bases to trimming and J lost 0 bases, with 16 bases between them. Points from the study as a whole: Only six people who got AZD1222 tested seropositive at baseline. Repertoire samples came only from after the peak T cell response.

Note on this clone: Its antigen is unknown.

Profiled with immunoSEQ multiplex PCR; TCRdb holds only in-frame clones, not every one. The table shows about 180,000 clones, with about 93% occurring only once. The source material was peripheral blood, sampled 28 days after the second AZD1222 dose. The chain couples TRBV6-5 to TRBJ2-1; D remains unclear. The sequence was obtained from an adult who received the AZD1222 COVID-19 vaccine. CDR3 DNA sequence: TGTGCCACCGACTGGGCCGGTACCTCCTACAATGAGCAGTTCTTC. Translating it yields CATDWAGTSYNEQFF.